A selection of T cell receptor beta chains follows, all from one sample in a study of blood T cell repertoires in COVID-19. Only in-frame clones appear in the TCRdb table, and some are missing; sequencing was by immunoSEQ multiplex PCR. The table lists some 520,000 clones, 89% of them singletons, with about 1% in the top ten. The source material was peripheral blood. The receptors derive from a young man with COVID-19, enrolled during active disease. Each CDR3 is given with its conserved first and last residue. A D gene is named only where the DNA matches it firmly. Clone size, where shown, is once, few, many, or a class for clones that have expanded.

V gene,clone size,D gene,J gene,CDR3 DNA,CDR3 protein
TRBV5-4,NA,TRBD2,TRBJ2-7,TGTGCCAGCAGCTTGGAGGGACTAGCGGGAAGCTACGAGCAGTACTTC,CASSLEGLAGSYEQYF
TRBV5-1,NA,NA,TRBJ2-2,TGCGCCAGCAGCCCCTTAGCGGACGCGAACACCGGGGAGCTGTTTTTT,CASSPLADANTGELFF
TRBV6-5,NA,TRBD1,TRBJ1-2,TGTGCCTGCGGGGACAGGGCCGAATCTAACTATGGCTACACCTTC,CACGDRAESNYGYTF
TRBV29-1,NA,NA,TRBJ2-3,TGCAGCGTTGAAAGGTCTTTGGGGAGGCCGCAGTATTTT,CSVERSLGRPQYF
TRBV10-2,NA,NA,TRBJ2-7,TGCGCCAGCGGGGCCGCCTACGAGCAGTACTTC,CASGAAYEQYF
TRBV7-2,NA,NA,TRBJ2-7,TGTGCCAGCAGCCAAAGACCCGCCGCTGGGAGCTCCTACGAGCAGTACTTC,CASSQRPAAGSSYEQYF
TRBV2,NA,NA,TRBJ2-5,TGTGCCAGCAGCCAGACAGGCGCCTACGGAGTGACCCAGTACTTC,CASSQTGAYGVTQYF
TRBV14,NA,NA,TRBJ2-7,TGTGCCAGCAGGCGACAGGTAGATTACGAGCAGTACTTC,CASRRQVDYEQYF
TRBV19,once,TRBD2,TRBJ2-5,TGTGCCAGTAGTGTTATGGGGGGGAGAGGTGAGACCCAGTACTTC,CASSVMGGRGETQYF
TRBV19,NA,TRBD1,TRBJ1-5,TGTGCCAGTAACGGCCGGCGACAGGGCGGCAATCAGCCCCAGCATTTT,CASNGRRQGGNQPQHF
TRBV27,NA,TRBD1,TRBJ1-1,TGTGCCAGCAGGTTAACCCCAGGGGGCGGGAATACTGAAGCTTTCTTT,CASRLTPGGGNTEAFF
TRBV3-1/TRBV3-2,NA,NA,TRBJ2-2,TGTGCCAGCGGTAACGGGAACACCGGGGAGCTGTTTTTT,CASGNGNTGELFF
TRBV9,once,TRBD2,TRBJ2-2,TGTGCCAGCAGCGTAGAACCGGGAGGGGGTACCGGGGAGCTGTTTTTT,CASSVEPGGGTGELFF
TRBV6-1,NA,NA,TRBJ2-3,TGTGCCAGCAGTGAAGCGGGCCCTAGCACAGATACGCAGTATTTT,CASSEAGPSTDTQYF
TRBV6-5,NA,NA,TRBJ1-5,TGTGCCAGCAGTTACTCGTTAGGCAATCAGCCCCAGCATTTT,CASSYSLGNQPQHF
TRBV28,NA,TRBD1,TRBJ2-7,TGTGCCAGCAGTTCCCGGGACAGGGGTAACGAGCAGTACTTC,CASSSRDRGNEQYF
TRBV29-1,NA,NA,TRBJ2-2,TGCAGCGTTGGAGGAGGGGGCGACACCGGGGAGCTGTTTTTT,CSVGGGGDTGELFF
TRBV29-1,NA,NA,TRBJ1-1,TGCAGCGCAAACAAGATTTTGAACACTGAAGCTTTCTTT,CSANKILNTEAFF
TRBV11-2,NA,NA,TRBJ2-7,TGTGCCAGCAGCCCTAACCCGACAGGCTACGAGCAGTACTTC,CASSPNPTGYEQYF
TRBV7-8,NA,TRBD2,TRBJ2-1,TGTGCCAGCAGCTTAAGGGCAGGCGGGAGCTCCTACAATGAGCAGTTCTTC,CASSLRAGGSSYNEQFF
TRBV5-4,NA,NA,TRBJ1-2,TGTGCCAGCAGCTTGACTAGGGAGTTCTATGGCTACACCTTC,CASSLTREFYGYTF
TRBV7-3,NA,NA,TRBJ2-2,TGTGCCAGCAGCCCCACTAGAGTCGGCGGGGAGCTGTTTTTT,CASSPTRVGGELFF
TRBV21-1,NA,NA,TRBJ2-7,TGTGCCAGCAGCAAAGGTACCACTAGCGGAGGATACGAGCAGTACTTC,CASSKGTTSGGYEQYF
TRBV20-1,few,NA,TRBJ2-1,TGCAGTGCTCCCCGCGCGAATGAGCAGTTCTTC,CSAPRANEQFF
TRBV10-3,NA,NA,TRBJ1-2,TGTGCCATCAGTAAACTGGTGGACTATGGCTACACCTTC,CAISKLVDYGYTF
TRBV27,NA,NA,TRBJ2-7,TGTGCCAGCAGTCCCCGTGGAGCGCCACCCTACGAGCAGTACTTC,CASSPRGAPPYEQYF
TRBV27,NA,NA,TRBJ2-3,TGTGCCAGCAGTACCTATAACACAGATACGCAGTATTTT,CASSTYNTDTQYF
TRBV9,NA,TRBD1,TRBJ1-6,TGTGCCAGCAGCGCCCTTGGGGACAGGAATTCACCCCTCCACTTT,CASSALGDRNSPLHF
TRBV3-1/TRBV3-2,NA,TRBD2,TRBJ2-3,TGTGCCAGCAGCCTCGGAGGGGATAGCGGGGGGGAGAGTTTT,CASSLGGDSGGESF
TRBV7-2,NA,TRBD1,TRBJ1-5,TGTGCCAGCAGCCCCCTCCCCGGGACAGGGGTTCAGCCCCAGCATTTT,CASSPLPGTGVQPQHF
TRBV6-6,NA,NA,TRBJ2-5,TGTGCCAGCAGTTCCGGGGGGCCCGGGGGGACCCAGTACTTC,CASSSGGPGGTQYF
TRBV5-5,NA,TRBD1,TRBJ1-1,TGTGCCAGCAGCCTAACACCCCAGGGGGGGAACACTGAAGCTTTCTTT,CASSLTPQGGNTEAFF
TRBV6-5,NA,NA,TRBJ1-5,TGTGCCAGCAGCGTCACAGGGCTCAATCAGCCCCAGCATTTT,CASSVTGLNQPQHF